This T cell receptor beta chain stems from a study of T cells in Graves' hyperthyroidism and ophthalmopathy. This clonotype was recorded many times. The antigen is undetermined. Regarding the study as a whole: Model predictions of ophthalmopathy came a median approximately seven months before onset.

The V gene lost 0 bases and the J gene lost 1 base, with 24 bases spanning the gap. The CDR3 covers 20 residues. Germline loops: CDR1 MGHRA, CDR2 YSYEKL. From RNA transcripts, TCR beta CDR3 regions were amplified. TCR CDR3 underwent first-round RT-PCR with the HTBI primer set. TCRdb independently ran MiXCR on the multiplex PCR reads; one entry per CDR3 protein. Of roughly 570,000 distinct CDR3 sequences listed, around 16% are singletons. The sequenced sample was blood. The TCR was taken from a woman in her 30s with Graves' hyperthyroidism. The chain employs TRBV4-1 and TRBJ1-1; a weak D match, TRBD1 (5 bases). For the CDR3, the DNA is TGCGCCAGCAGCCAAGAAGGTCTTTCTTTGTCAATGGGGGGGAACACTGAAGCTTTCTTT. It is translated as CASSQEGLSLSMGGNTEAFF.